What follows is one T cell receptor (beta chain) and its context. Antigen specificity is unknown. Sequenced by immunoSEQ multiplex PCR; TCRdb stores in-frame clones only, minus some. The table shows 83,000 or so clones, with 88% occurring only once. The source of the sample is a study of identifying expanded T cells in peripheral blood. Whole-study results and caveats: Roughly two-week clone count variance significantly increased as total template count grew.

This sequence originates from a person aged 18 to 69 in good health. The sample taken for sequencing was blood.

The CDR3 sequence is CASSLAGGTYTDTQYF. The CDR3 region has the DNA TGCGCCAGCAGCTTGGCGGGGGGAACTTACACAGATACGCAGTATTTT. The chain employs TRBV5-1 and TRBJ2-3; 7 bases fit TRBD2. The trim removed 0 bases at V and 2 bases at J, leaving 6 bases unmatched. The CDR3 length is 16 residues. CDR1 is SGHRS, CDR2 YFSETQ, per germline.